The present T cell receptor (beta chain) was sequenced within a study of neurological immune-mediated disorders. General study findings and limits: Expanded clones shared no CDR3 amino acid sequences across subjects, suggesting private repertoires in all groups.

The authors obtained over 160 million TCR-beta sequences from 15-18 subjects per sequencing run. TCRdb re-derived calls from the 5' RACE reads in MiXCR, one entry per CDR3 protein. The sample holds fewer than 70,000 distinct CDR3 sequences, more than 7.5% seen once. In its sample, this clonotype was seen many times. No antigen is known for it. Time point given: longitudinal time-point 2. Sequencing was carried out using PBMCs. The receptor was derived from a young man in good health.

In nucleotides, the CDR3 is TGTGCCAGCAGTTCGACTAGCGGAGCCTACAATGAGCAGTTCTTC. It yields the protein CASSSTSGAYNEQFF. V and J are TRBV7-6 and TRBJ2-1; TRBD2 agrees at 9 bases. The CDR3 has 15 amino acids. Germline V CDR1 and CDR2: SGHVS, FNYEAQ. Trimming at V came to 6 bases and at J to 2 bases, leaving 5 bases not matched to a gene.